This T cell receptor (beta chain) originates from a study of vaccination and CD4 T cells after COVID-19. Overall study: Median time from COVID diagnosis to post-COVID sampling was roughly 100 days (35 to 161). Cells received overlapping spike peptides from SARS-CoV-2, HCoV-NL63, HCoV-OC43 and HCoV-229E as stimulation.

Cultured CD4+ T-cell DNA underwent Oncomine TCR Beta short-read sequencing. TCRdb re-analysed the PCR reads in MiXCR, keeping a single row per CDR3 protein. The sample gives 15,000 to 20,000 distinct CDR3 sequences, about 53% of which show up once; around 15% is in the top ten. In this sample, this clonotype turned up a few times. Its specificity is unknown. Treatment denoted: approximately nine-day PBMC culture with coronavirus spike peptide pools or control peptides (ViraFEST assay). Cell culture was performed with two million PBMCs per well in the presence of about 9.3 IU/ml IL-2 and roughly 10 ug/ml peptide pools. Findings and caveats of the study: In convalescent patients, a median about 88% of post-vaccine SARS-CoV-2-reactive clones appeared only after vaccination.

CDR1 and CDR2 (germline): SGHAT, FQNNGV. V lost 5 bases and J lost 1; bases outside the gene matches: 4. The CDR3 sequence is 14 residues long. The source is a human donor who had recovered from COVID-19. Specimen: CD4+ T cells from blood, cultured in vitro. The chain uses TRBV11-2 and TRBJ2-5, with 7 nucleotides matching TRBD1. The chain's CDR3 is CASSPRTGQETQYF. For the CDR3, the DNA is TGTGCCAGCAGCCCCCGGACAGGCCAAGAGACCCAGTACTTC.